Listed below are T cell receptor beta chains from one sample, sequenced in a study of T-cell reconstitution after alpha-beta-depleted transplantation in children. TCRdb re-called the PCR reads through MiXCR, storing one row per CDR3 protein. The sample consists of 580,000 or so distinct CDR3 sequences, 23% of them appearing once. The source material was PBMCs, mostly from graft donor cells, sampled 360 days after TCRalphabeta/CD19-depleted stem cell transplant. These receptors came from a boy younger than two who had a stem cell transplant for acute myeloid leukemia, so the T cells may come from the graft donor. Both conserved end residues are part of each CDR3. The order of the fields is D gene, clone size, CDR3 length, J gene, V gene, CDR3 protein, CDR3 DNA. A D gene is named only where the DNA matches it firmly. A clone size is listed for some rows: how often the clone was seen (once, few, many), or a class if it is expanded.

TRBD2 NA 17 TRBJ2-2 TRBV7-2 CASSQRALAGSTGELFF TGTGCCAGCAGCCAGCGGGCTCTAGCGGGGAGTACCGGGGAGCTGTTTTTT
NA few 15 TRBJ2-4 TRBV12-3/TRBV12-4 CASSSGLILKNIQYF TGTGCCAGCAGTTCCGGACTAATTCTCAAAAACATTCAGTACTTC
TRBD2 NA 16 TRBJ2-3 TRBV28 CASSSKLAGELDTQYF TGTGCCAGCAGTTCCAAACTAGCGGGGGAGTTAGATACGCAGTATTTT
NA many 16 TRBJ2-1 TRBV7-2 CASSSLQGLAFSEQFF TGTGCCAGCAGCTCCCTGCAGGGTCTAGCGTTCAGTGAGCAGTTCTTC
TRBD1 few 14 TRBJ1-5 TRBV12-3/TRBV12-4 CASSQGGTGIAQHF TGTGCCAGCAGCCAAGGGGGGACAGGGATCGCCCAGCATTTT
TRBD2 NA 15 TRBJ2-1 TRBV20-1 CSARDRDYPYNEQFF TGCAGTGCTAGAGACCGGGACTACCCATACAATGAGCAGTTCTTC
NA many 15 TRBJ2-3 TRBV7-2 CASSLVGQTTDTQYF TGTGCCAGCAGCTTAGTTGGGCAGACGACAGATACGCAGTATTTT
NA NA 15 TRBJ2-1 TRBV7-9 CASSIQGGASSEQFF TGTGCCTCTTCGATCCAAGGGGGGGCTAGCAGTGAGCAGTTCTTC
NA NA 10 TRBJ1-1 TRBV29-1 CSVNYGEAFF TGCAGCGTTAATTATGGTGAAGCTTTCTTT
NA many 11 TRBJ2-3 TRBV20-1 CSASPRDTQYF TGCAGTGCTAGTCCTCGAGATACGCAGTATTTT
TRBD2 NA 16 TRBJ2-3 TRBV27 CATKTGRGRGTDTQYF TGTGCCACGAAAACTGGGCGGGGGAGAGGCACAGATACGCAGTATTTT
TRBD1 NA 13 TRBJ2-7 TRBV20-1 CSGEDRESYEQYF TGCAGTGGGGAGGACAGGGAATCGTACGAGCAGTACTTC
TRBD2 many 11 TRBJ2-5 TRBV29-1 CSVGTSGEFYF TGCAGCGTAGGGACTAGCGGGGAGTTTTACTTC
NA NA 12 TRBJ1-2 TRBV29-1 CSVPGQPYGYTF TGCAGCGTCCCCGGACAGCCTTATGGCTACACCTTC
NA NA 14 TRBJ2-7 TRBV12-3/TRBV12-4 CASSLNGGAGEQYF TGTGCCAGCAGTTTAAATGGGGGGGCCGGGGAGCAGTACTTC
NA few 15 TRBJ2-2 TRBV11-2 CASSSGGQRTGELFF TGTGCCAGCAGCTCAGGAGGACAGAGGACCGGGGAGCTGTTTTTT
NA NA 20 TRBJ2-5 TRBV20-1 CSARDAPNFRKLDYQETQYF TGCAGTGCTAGAGATGCCCCAAACTTCAGGAAACTAGACTATCAAGAGACCCAGTACTTC
NA many 12 TRBJ1-5 TRBV5-8 CASSNQGQPQHF TGTGCCAGCAGCAATCAGGGTCAGCCCCAGCATTTT
NA few 16 TRBJ2-7 TRBV13 CASSPFPQGLTYEQYF TGTGCCAGCAGCCCCTTCCCGCAGGGCCTCACCTACGAGCAGTACTTC
NA NA 15 TRBJ2-4 TRBV12-3/TRBV12-4 CASSRGVLAKNIQYF TGTGCCAGCAGTAGGGGCGTATTGGCCAAAAACATTCAGTACTTC
NA NA 13 TRBJ2-1 TRBV5-1 CASSLLSRDEQFF TGCGCCAGCAGCTTGTTATCTAGAGATGAGCAGTTCTTC
TRBD1 NA 15 TRBJ1-6 TRBV20-1 CSALPGQRLNSPLHF TGCAGTGCTCTCCCGGGACAGAGACTTAATTCACCCCTCCACTTT
TRBD1 NA 14 TRBJ1-5 TRBV9 CAPRDRGFDQPQHF TGTGCCCCCCGGGACAGGGGATTCGACCAGCCCCAGCATTTT
NA many 15 TRBJ2-1 TRBV27 CASSLAGSLYNEQFF TGTGCCAGCAGTTTGGCAGGTTCTCTCTACAATGAGCAGTTCTTC
TRBD2 many 14 TRBJ2-1 TRBV7-9 CASSFERGYNEQFF TGTGCCAGCAGCTTTGAGCGGGGCTACAATGAGCAGTTCTTC